The rows below give T cell receptor beta chains drawn from one sample of a study of cytomegalovirus exposure and HLA in healthy donors. Here immunoSEQ multiplex PCR was the method, and the copy in TCRdb shows in-frame clones only, minus some. Of around 150,000 clones listed, roughly nine tenths are singletons. The sequenced material came from PBMCs. These TCRs come from a woman in her 30s in good health and CMV-seronegative. CDR3s include the opening cysteine and the closing phenylalanine or tryptophan. The D gene is left open where the match is weak. The size of a clone is reported for some rows only, either as once, few or many, or as a class for expanded clones.

>12|TRBV29-1|TRBD1|TRBJ1-2|NA
TGCAGCGTGGGACAGGGACGCTTAGGCTACACCTTC
CSVGQGRLGYTF
>14|TRBV7-2|NA|TRBJ2-1|NA
TGTGCCAGCAGCCCTGGACAGTACAGCAATGAGCAGTTCTTC
CASSPGQYSNEQFF
>16|TRBV19|TRBD1|TRBJ1-1|NA
TGTGCCAGTAGTGTTCGGACAGGGCGGTTAAAAGCTGAAGCTTTCTTT
CASSVRTGRLKAEAFF
>13|TRBV30|NA|TRBJ2-3|NA
TGTGCCTGGGGCAGGGGCCGCACAGATACGCAGTATTTT
CAWGRGRTDTQYF
>14|TRBV19|TRBD2|TRBJ2-7|NA
TGTGCCAGTAGTATAGGAGGCGGGGGTTACGAGCAGTACTTC
CASSIGGGGYEQYF
>15|TRBV4-1|NA|TRBJ1-5|NA
TGCGCCAGCAGCCAAGGGCATAATAGCAATCAGCCCCAGCATTTT
CASSQGHNSNQPQHF
>15|TRBV28|TRBD1|TRBJ1-1|NA
TGTGCCAGCAGTCCACGGACAGGTATGAACACTGAAGCTTTCTTT
CASSPRTGMNTEAFF
>16|TRBV18|NA|TRBJ1-5|NA
TGTGCCAGCTCACCCCGGGGGGCAGGTGGGGGTCAGCCCCAGCATTTT
CASSPRGAGGGQPQHF
>15|TRBV9|NA|TRBJ2-3|NA
TGTGCCAGCAGCGTCAGGCCGGGGGTCACAGATACGCAGTATTTT
CASSVRPGVTDTQYF
>16|TRBV7-2|TRBD2|TRBJ2-1|NA
TGTGCCAGCAGCGGGCGGACTAGCGGCCCCTACAATGAGCAGTTCTTC
CASSGRTSGPYNEQFF
>17|TRBV11-2|TRBD1|TRBJ1-1|NA
TGTGCCAGCAGCCCCTGGACAGGTTCACCTACAGCCACTGAAGCTTTCTTT
CASSPWTGSPTATEAFF
>13|TRBV5-4|NA|TRBJ1-1|NA
TGTGCCAGCAGCTTGGATCCGGGCACTGAAGCTTTCTTT
CASSLDPGTEAFF
>16|TRBV28|TRBD1|TRBJ1-5|NA
TGTGCCAGCAGTTTGGGCCGGGACAGGATTAATCAGCCCCAGCATTTT
CASSLGRDRINQPQHF
>17|TRBV7-8|TRBD1|TRBJ1-1|NA
TGTGCCAGCAGCTTTGAACAGGGGGCCTTGGAGAACACTGAAGCTTTCTTT
CASSFEQGALENTEAFF
>13|TRBV5-7|NA|TRBJ2-7|NA
TGTGCCAGTACGACTCAGAGCTCCTACGAGCAGTACTTC
CASTTQSSYEQYF
>15|TRBV5-1|NA|TRBJ2-2|few
TGCGCCAGCAGCTTAGGGCAGGGGAATACCGGGGAGCTGTTTTTT
CASSLGQGNTGELFF
>16|TRBV7-9|TRBD2|TRBJ2-5|NA
TGTGCCAGCAGTTCTCAGGGACTAGCGGCTCAAGAGACCCAGTACTTC
CASSSQGLAAQETQYF
>15|TRBV6-1|NA|TRBJ2-2|NA
TGTGCCAGCAGTGCTTTCGACACAAACACCGGGGAGCTGTTTTTT
CASSAFDTNTGELFF
>19|TRBV12-5|NA|TRBJ1-1|once
TGTGCTAGTGGTTTGACCTCAAGCCCTTCCGGGGTGCCGAACACTGAAGCTTTCTTT
CASGLTSSPSGVPNTEAFF